The TCR beta chain under discussion was sequenced for a study of identical twins. This clonotype was counted between two and nine times. The antigen remains undetermined. General study points: Fewer insertions characterized abundant cord blood beta clonotypes, whereas memory repertoires showed none.

Germline CDR1 is SGHRS and CDR2 is YFSETQ. Trimming pared 2 bases from V and 3 bases from J, leaving 9 bases between. This CDR3 comprises 14 residues. TCRdb reprocessed the 5' RACE reads with MiXCR, giving one entry per CDR3 protein. The table has 210,000 or so distinct CDR3 sequences, around 6.9% seen once; the top ten hold approximately 2%. The data were also submitted as part of a second study, on yellow fever vaccine responses in identical twins.

Sequences were obtained from memory (CD45RO+) T cells sorted from blood. The chain combines TRBV5-1 with TRBJ2-1, with D possibly TRBD1 on 5 matching bases. The TCR originated in a young woman in good health. CDR3 bases: TGCGCCAGCAGCTTTGGGGCTGTCTACAATGAGCAGTTCTTC. It specifies CASSFGAVYNEQFF.